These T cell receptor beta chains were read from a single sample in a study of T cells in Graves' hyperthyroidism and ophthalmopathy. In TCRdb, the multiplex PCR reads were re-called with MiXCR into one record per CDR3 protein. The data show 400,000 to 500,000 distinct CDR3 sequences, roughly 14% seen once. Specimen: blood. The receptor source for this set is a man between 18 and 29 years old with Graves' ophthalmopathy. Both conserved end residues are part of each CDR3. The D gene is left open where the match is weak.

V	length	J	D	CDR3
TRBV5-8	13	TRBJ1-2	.	CASSLGQGRGYTF
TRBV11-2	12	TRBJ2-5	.	CASSPWPEVQYF
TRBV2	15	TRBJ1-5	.	CASSDWGNSNQPQHF
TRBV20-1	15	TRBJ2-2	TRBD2	CSARAVAGGAWELFF
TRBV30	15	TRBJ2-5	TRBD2	CASTQAGGFQETQYF
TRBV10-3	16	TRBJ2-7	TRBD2	CAISEYRLAVSYEQYF
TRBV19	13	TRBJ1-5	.	CASSIRGTSPQHF
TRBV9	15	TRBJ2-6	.	CASSGQSPGANVLTF
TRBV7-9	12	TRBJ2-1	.	CASSTRYNEQFF
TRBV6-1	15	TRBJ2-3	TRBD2	CASSPGTSGWDTQYF
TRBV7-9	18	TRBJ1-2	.	CASSPWGAEGLGNYGYTF
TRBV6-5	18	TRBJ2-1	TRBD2	CASSYRLAGITKYNEQFF
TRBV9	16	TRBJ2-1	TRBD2	CASSVGTGLAGGEQFF
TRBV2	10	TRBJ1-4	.	CASRVEKLFF
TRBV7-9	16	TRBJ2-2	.	CASSHRRGASTGELFF
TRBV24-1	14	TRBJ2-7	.	CATSDTGPSTEQYF
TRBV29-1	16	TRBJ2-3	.	CSVDFPSDLRTDTQYF
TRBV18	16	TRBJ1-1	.	CASSPLMARGNTEAFF